These 32 T cell receptor beta chains share one sample of origin, sequenced in a study of shared clonotypes between healthy human individuals. Generated by immunoSEQ multiplex PCR, the TCRdb table keeps only in-frame clones and is missing some. The sample contains 2 million to 2.5 million clones, 85% to 95% of which appear only once. The sequenced sample was naive CD4+ T cells from PBMCs. The sample's subset: CD45RA+ positively selected. Receptor source: a man younger than 35 in good health. Some clones in this sample may be carry-over from other donors' samples.

The rearrangement uses TRBV11-2 and TRBJ2-7; 9 nucleotides agree with TRBD2. The length of the CDR3 is 12 residues. Germline V CDR1 and CDR2: SGHAT, FQNNGV. The V gene end was trimmed by 7 bases and the J gene end by 6 bases; junction bases not matched to a gene: 4. CDR3 sequence reads: CASTMREGEQYF. CDR3 DNA: TGTGCCAGCACGATGCGGGAGGGCGAGCAGTACTTC.

The rearrangement links TRBV6-5 to TRBJ2-3; D is perhaps TRBD2 (6 bases). Looked up from germline, CDR1 is MNHEY and CDR2 is SVGAGI. The CDR3 consists of 15 residues. The ends were cut back, 7 bases at V and 2 bases at J, with 16 bases in the middle. CDR3 sequence (DNA): TGTGCCAGCACCCACCGGGGGATTGTCACAGATACGCAGTATTTT. Amino acid sequence: CASTHRGIVTDTQYF.

The chain employs TRBV5-1 and TRBJ2-1, with D maybe TRBD2 (5 bases). V lost 0 bases and J 0 bases, leaving 10 bases between the germline ends. The CDR3 has 16 amino acids. In germline, CDR1 is SGHRS, CDR2 YFSETQ. CDR3 loop: CASSLAGWSSYNEQFF. The CDR3 nucleotides read TGCGCCAGCAGCTTGGCGGGGTGGAGCTCCTACAATGAGCAGTTCTTC.

The chain carries TRBV5-1 and TRBJ2-5; D ambiguous. Germline V gene data show CDR1 as SGHRS and CDR2 as YFSETQ. V lost 0 bases and J 3 bases, leaving 9 bases between the germline ends. This CDR3 has 14 amino acids. The CDR3 loop reads CASSLGEPKETQYF. The CDR3 nucleotides are TGCGCCAGCAGCTTGGGAGAACCCAAAGAGACCCAGTACTTC.

This sequence joins TRBV7-2 and TRBJ2-1; D is uncertain. The CDR3 spans 15 residues. Germline loops: CDR1 SGHTA, CDR2 FQGNSA. V was shortened by 1 base and J by 3 bases, with 10 bases between the two germline ends. The CDR3 spells CASSLVQRFYNEQFF. The CDR3 DNA follows: TGTGCCAGCAGCTTAGTACAGCGTTTCTACAATGAGCAGTTCTTC. The complete variable domain, with remaining parts taken from reference TRBV7-2 and TRBJ2-1, reads GAGVSQSPSNKVTEKGKDVELRCDPISGHTALYWYRQSLGQGLEFLIYFQGNSAPDKSGLPSDRFSAERTGGSVSTLTIQRTQQEDSAVYLCASSLVQRFYNEQFFGPGTRLTVL.

The chain combines TRBV28 with TRBJ2-7; 10 bases align to TRBD1. Germline CDR1 MDHEN, CDR2 SYDVKM. CDR3 size: 13 residues. Trimming removed 10 bases from V and 4 bases from J; junction bases left unmatched: 7. This CDR3 is CATLGTGVYEQYF. CDR3 DNA sequence: TGTGCCACCCTTGGGACAGGGGTTTACGAGCAGTACTTC.

V is TRBV29-1 and J is TRBJ1-1; D may be TRBD1 (5 bases). V was trimmed by 7 bases and J by 10 bases, leaving 25 bases between them. This CDR3 contains 14 residues. CDR1 and CDR2 from the germline V gene are SQVTM and ANQGSEA. The DNA for the CDR3 is TGCAGCGCTGACACCCAAAGGGGATGGGAAGCAGCTTTCTTT. Amino acids: CSADTQRGWEAAFF.

The CDR3 loop reads CASSQSETGPYGYTF. DNA of the CDR3: TGTGCCAGCAGCCAATCAGAGACAGGGCCCTATGGCTACACCTTC. The chain links TRBV16 to TRBJ1-2; 7 positions agree with TRBD1. Germline V gene lookup returns CDR1 KGHSY and CDR2 FQNENV. The CDR3 covers 15 residues. V lost 0 bases to trimming and J lost 4 bases; unmatched junction nucleotides: 5.

The rearrangement uses TRBV7-2 and TRBJ2-7, with D perhaps TRBD2 (6 bases). CDR3 size: 15 residues. V shed 1 base and J shed 0 bases, with 10 bases lying between them. Germline V gene lookup returns CDR1 SGHTA and CDR2 FQGNSA. The CDR3 DNA sequence: TGTGCCAGCAGCTTAGAGGGGACTGGCTCCTACGAGCAGTACTTC. Translating gives CASSLEGTGSYEQYF.

The chain couples TRBV11-3 to TRBJ1-2; 9 bases are shared with TRBD1. Germline loops: CDR1 SGHNT, CDR2 YENEEA. Trimming at V came to 5 bases and at J to 5 bases, leaving 3 bases not matched to a gene. The CDR3 has 13 residues. CDR3 sequence reads: CASSRGQGYGYTF. CDR3 DNA: TGTGCCAGCAGCCGGGGACAGGGTTATGGCTACACCTTC.

The chain has TRBV10-3 and TRBJ2-5, with 15 bases that match TRBD2. Germline V gives CDR1 ENHRY, CDR2 SYGVKD. The CDR3 is 14 residues long. Germline trimming cut 9 bases from V and 5 bases from J; bases unmatched to any gene: 4. CDR3: CAIGLAGGDETQYF. The CDR3 coding sequence is TGTGCCATTGGACTAGCGGGAGGGGACGAGACCCAGTACTTC.

This clone was picked up a small number of times. This chain's CDR3 is CASSQTSYEQYF. DNA for the CDR3: TGTGCCAGCAGCCAGACTAGCTACGAGCAGTACTTC. This chain joins TRBV14 and TRBJ2-7; possibly TRBD2 for D (6 bases). There are 12 residues in the CDR3. The germline gives CDR1 SGHDN, CDR2 FVKESK. The ends were cut back, 3 bases at V and 3 bases at J, with 6 bases in the middle.

This chain connects TRBV5-1 to TRBJ2-4; D may be TRBD1 (5 bases). CDR3 size: 15 residues. V shed 0 bases and J shed 1 base, with 8 bases lying between them. Germline V gives CDR1 SGHRS, CDR2 YFSETQ. The CDR3, as DNA: TGCGCCAGCAGCTTGGGCAGGGCGGCCAAAAACATTCAGTACTTC. The encoded protein is CASSLGRAAKNIQYF.

The V gene is TRBV5-1, the J gene TRBJ2-5, with D perhaps TRBD2 (5 bases). The CDR3 runs to 15 residues. Per germline, CDR1 SGHRS and CDR2 YFSETQ. Deletions cut 3 bases from V and 1 base from J, with 13 bases between. Here the CDR3 reads CASSSNPGSQETQYF. The CDR3 bases are TGCGCCAGCAGCTCTAATCCGGGATCCCAAGAGACCCAGTACTTC.

Concerning this clone itself: Within the sample, other DNA sequences also encode this same CDR3. J is TRBJ1-1 and V is TRBV30, with D possibly TRBD1 on 6 matching bases. The CDR3 runs 11 residues. Trimming shortened V by 4 bases and J by 4 bases, and 7 bases separated the two germline ends. Germline loops: CDR1 GTSNPN, CDR2 SVGIG (reference sequence). CDR3 sequence reads: CAWTRGTEAFF. Written as DNA, the CDR3 is TGTGCCTGGACCAGGGGCACTGAAGCTTTCTTT.

The CDR3 is CAMHYLWGETQYF. The CDR3 DNA follows: TGTGCCATGCACTACCTCTGGGGGGAGACCCAGTACTTC. The rearrangement joins TRBV2 to TRBJ2-5; perhaps D is TRBD1 or TRBD2 (5 bases each). The CDR3 totals 13 residues. V was clipped by 10 bases and J by 5 bases, with 17 bases between them. Germline CDR1 SNHLY, CDR2 FYNNEI.

The gene calls are TRBV5-6 and TRBJ1-2; no reliable D call. CDR3 length equals 16 residues. Trimming stripped 4 bases from V and 3 bases from J, with 19 bases between. Germline V CDR1 and CDR2: SGHDT, YYEEEE. The CDR3 DNA sequence: TGTGCCAGCAGCCCGACGGGTCTTCAGGTGGACTATGGCTACACCTTC. Its translation is CASSPTGLQVDYGYTF.

The chain is built from TRBV28 and TRBJ1-3; D is uncertain. Trimming took off 3 bases at V and 0 bases at J, with 15 bases between the two ends. Per the germline V gene, CDR1 is MDHEN and CDR2 is SYDVKM. The CDR3 contains 17 residues. Here the CDR3 reads CASSFLNFRGSGNTIYF. CDR3 bases: TGTGCCAGCAGTTTTCTTAATTTCCGGGGCTCTGGAAACACCATATATTTT.

The rearrangement joins TRBV5-1 to TRBJ1-1; 7 positions agree with TRBD1. Trimming removed 5 bases from V and 2 bases from J; junction bases left unmatched: 3. The germline V gene encodes CDR1 SGHRS and CDR2 YFSETQ. CDR3 size: 13 residues. CDR3 in DNA: TGCGCCAGCAGAAGGGACAGTAACACTGAAGCTTTCTTT. Its protein is CASRRDSNTEAFF.

This chain uses TRBV28 with TRBJ2-3, with D maybe TRBD1 (5 bases). The CDR3 has 15 residues. V gave up 2 bases and J gave up 3 bases, with 12 bases separating them. CDR1 and CDR2 from the germline V gene are MDHEN and SYDVKM. The CDR3 reads CASSLTRGRTDTQYF. CDR3 coding DNA: TGTGCCAGCAGTTTAACAAGGGGCAGGACAGATACGCAGTATTTT.

The CDR3 protein is CASTTPGRTGELFF. The CDR3 DNA sequence: TGTGCCAGCACTACCCCCGGGCGGACAGGGGAGCTGTTTTTT. The gene calls are TRBV28 and TRBJ2-2; the D gene is possibly TRBD1 (5 bases). V lost 7 bases, J lost 8 bases, and 17 bases lay in between. The CDR3 is made up of 14 amino acids. Looked up from germline, CDR1 is MDHEN and CDR2 is SYDVKM.

The gene calls are TRBV19 and TRBJ2-3; TRBD1 agrees at 9 bases. The CDR3 has 15 amino acids. Germline values: CDR1 LNHDA, CDR2 SQIVND (reference sequence). J was trimmed by 2 bases and V by 5 bases; bases with no gene match: 5. The CDR3 is CASSPGTGNTDTQYF. The CDR3 bases are TGTGCCAGTAGTCCGGGGACAGGGAACACAGATACGCAGTATTTT.

This rearrangement joins TRBV10-3 to TRBJ2-3, with TRBD2 matching 7 bases. V trimming: 6 bases; J trimming: 0 bases; junction bases outside the gene matches: 9. This CDR3 is 16 amino acids long. The germline V gene encodes CDR1 ENHRY and CDR2 SYGVKD. For the CDR3, the DNA is TGTGCCATCAGCCGAGCTAGCGGCTCTAGCACAGATACGCAGTATTTT. Translation gives CAISRASGSSTDTQYF.

The CDR3 DNA reads as TGTGCCAGCAGTTTCCCTCAATCCAAGTTTATTGTTGGGGTCGGGGAGCCCCAGCATTTT. Translating it yields CASSFPQSKFIVGVGEPQHF. The J gene is TRBJ1-5, the V gene TRBV28, with D hard to call. V was shortened by 3 bases and J by 8 bases, with 32 bases between the two germline ends. CDR3 length: 20 residues. Looked up from germline, CDR1 is MDHEN and CDR2 is SYDVKM.

The CDR3 DNA is TGCGCCAGCAGCCAAGTGGTTAGCGCAAGCTACGAGCAGTACTTC. Encoded protein: CASSQVVSASYEQYF. The chain recombines TRBV4-1 with TRBJ2-7; TRBD2 is a possible D gene (5 bases). V gave up 1 base and J gave up 3 bases, with 13 bases separating them. This CDR3 region has 15 residues. Germline-derived CDR1 and CDR2 are MGHRA and YSYEKL.

This chain connects TRBV28 to TRBJ2-5, with D unclear. TRBJ2-7 explains the end of the DNA better; the J call may be wrong. The CDR3 extends over 13 amino acids. Germline V CDR1 and CDR2: MDHEN, SYDVKM. The CDR3 nucleotides read TGTGCCAGCAGTTTGAGGCTAGCCTACGAGCAGTACTTC. This gives the protein CASSLRLAYEQYF.

The chain employs TRBV29-1 and TRBJ1-1; D is possibly TRBD1 (6 bases). Germline CDR1 and CDR2: SQVTM and ANQGSEA. The length of the CDR3 is 13 residues. V was pared by 4 bases and J by 3 bases, with 12 bases between. CDR3 amino acids: CSVGGQLYTEAFF. For the CDR3, the DNA is TGCAGCGTTGGGGGGCAGCTATACACTGAAGCTTTCTTT.

The V and J genes are TRBV14 and TRBJ1-4; no clear D gene. Per germline, CDR1 SGHDN and CDR2 FVKESK. V was pared by 3 bases and J by 6 bases, with 11 bases between. The CDR3 spans 14 residues. The CDR3 protein is CASSHLGRYEKLFF. The CDR3 bases are TGTGCCAGCAGCCACCTAGGGAGATATGAAAAACTGTTTTTT. Drawing the rest from reference TRBV14 and TRBJ1-4, the complete variable domain is EAGVTQFPSHSVIEKGQTVTLRCDPISGHDNLYWYRRVMGKEIKFLLHFVKESKQDESGMPNNRFLAERTGGTYSTLKVQPAELEDSGVYFCASSHLGRYEKLFFGSGTQLSVL.

V and J are TRBV10-3 and TRBJ1-4, with a weak D call TRBD1 (5 bases). Looked up from germline, CDR1 is ENHRY and CDR2 is SYGVKD. V was shortened by 0 bases and J by 8 bases, with 7 bases between the two germline ends. CDR3 length: 13 residues. CDR3 loop: CAISESQAEKLFF. In nucleotides, the CDR3 is TGTGCCATCAGTGAGTCACAGGCGGAAAAACTGTTTTTT.

V usage is TRBV7-9 and J usage is TRBJ2-7; 9 bases are shared with TRBD1. Germline values: CDR1 SEHNR, CDR2 FQNEAQ (reference sequence). The ends lost 5 bases at V and 1 base at J; junction bases unmatched: 15. There are 18 residues in the CDR3. The chain's CDR3 is CASSLTGQGPPRSYEQYF. CDR3 sequence (DNA): TGTGCCAGCAGCCTAACGGGACAGGGCCCTCCACGATCCTACGAGCAGTACTTC.

This sequence joins TRBV27 and TRBJ2-3; 9 bases fit TRBD2. V shed 4 bases and J 6 bases; nucleotides not matched to a gene: 5. This CDR3 spans 14 amino acids. Germline CDR1 and CDR2: MNHEY and SMNVEV (reference sequence). For the CDR3, the DNA is TGTGCCAGCAGTTCGTACAGCGGGGGGGATACGCAGTATTTT. It specifies CASSSYSGGDTQYF.

The chain links TRBV18 to TRBJ2-3; D is possibly TRBD2 (5 bases). The CDR3 is 14 residues long. V gave up 2 bases and J gave up 8 bases, with 14 bases separating them. Germline V gene lookup returns CDR1 KGHSH and CDR2 LQKENI. CDR3: CASSPSSGMRTQYF. The CDR3 coding sequence is TGTGCCAGCTCACCATCCTCCGGGATGCGTACGCAGTATTTT. The full variable domain, in which reference TRBV18 and TRBJ2-3 provide the parts outside the CDR3, is NAGVMQNPRHLVRRRGQEARLRCSPMKGHSHVYWYRQLPEEGLKFMVYLQKENIIDESGMPKERFSAEFPKEGPSILRIQQVVRGDSAAYFCASSPSSGMRTQYFGPGTRLTVL.